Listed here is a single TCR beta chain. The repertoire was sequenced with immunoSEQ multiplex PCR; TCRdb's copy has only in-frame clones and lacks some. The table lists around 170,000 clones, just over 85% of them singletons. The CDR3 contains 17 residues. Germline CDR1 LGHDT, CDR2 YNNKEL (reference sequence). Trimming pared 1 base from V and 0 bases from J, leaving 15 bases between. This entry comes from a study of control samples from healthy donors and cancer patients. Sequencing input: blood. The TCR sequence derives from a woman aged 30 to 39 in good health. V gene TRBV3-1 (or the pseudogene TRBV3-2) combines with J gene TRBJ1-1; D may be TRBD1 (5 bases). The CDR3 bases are TGTGCCAGCAGCCAAGGGGGGGGGATAAACCTGAACACTGAAGCTTTCTTT. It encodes CASSQGGGINLNTEAFF.